These T cell receptor beta chains were read from a single sample in a study of T-cell memory formation after mild COVID-19. A single record per CDR3 protein comes from TCRdb applying MiXCR to the 5' RACE reads. The sample gives about half a million distinct CDR3 sequences, 15% to 20% of which show up once; approximately 13% is in the top ten. Sequences were obtained from PBMCs or a T cell subset sorted from them (not recorded which). These receptors all come from an adult woman who had mild COVID-19 (a few samples of this study predate the infection). Cell type and time point are not known. The CDR3 runs from the conserved cysteine through the conserved F or W. A D gene is named only where the DNA matches it firmly. For some rows the clone size is stated as once, few or many, or as a class when expanded; others skip it.

V: TRBV18; J: TRBJ2-5; length: 14; D: NA; size: few; CDR3: CASSPDRGSETQYF; DNA: TGTGCCAGCTCACCGGATCGGGGATCAGAGACCCAGTACTTC
V: TRBV2; J: TRBJ1-4; length: 13; D: NA; size: NA; CDR3: CASSQQLNEKLFF; DNA: TGTGCCAGCAGTCAACAGCTTAATGAAAAACTGTTTTTT
V: TRBV3-1; J: TRBJ2-3; length: 14; D: NA; size: NA; CDR3: CASSQTPSTDTQYF; DNA: TGTGCCAGCAGCCAGACTCCTAGCACAGATACGCAGTATTTT
V: TRBV15; J: TRBJ2-3; length: 17; D: TRBD2; size: few; CDR3: CATSRAGAGVSTDTQYF; DNA: TGTGCCACCAGCAGAGCAGGAGCGGGAGTCAGCACAGATACGCAGTATTTT
V: TRBV11-2; J: TRBJ2-4; length: 15; D: NA; size: NA; CDR3: CASSLERQGRGIQYF; DNA: TGTGCCAGCAGCTTAGAAAGGCAGGGTCGTGGCATTCAGTACTTC
V: TRBV6-4; J: TRBJ2-2; length: 16; D: TRBD1; size: few; CDR3: CAGEQGAGLGTGELFF; DNA: TGTGCCGGCGAGCAGGGGGCTGGTTTAGGCACCGGGGAGCTGTTTTTT
V: TRBV5-1; J: TRBJ2-1; length: 13; D: NA; size: few; CDR3: CASSPARYNEQFF; DNA: TGCGCCAGCAGCCCGGCCCGCTACAATGAGCAGTTCTTC
V: TRBV5-1; J: TRBJ2-5; length: 15; D: TRBD1; size: NA; CDR3: CASSVRGTPKETQYF; DNA: TGCGCCAGCAGCGTCAGGGGGACACCAAAAGAGACCCAGTACTTC
V: TRBV12-3/TRBV12-4; J: TRBJ1-3; length: 15; D: TRBD1; size: NA; CDR3: CASSRQGISGNTIYF; DNA: TGTGCCAGCAGTCGACAGGGGATCTCTGGAAACACCATATATTTT
V: TRBV29-1; J: TRBJ1-1; length: 13; D: NA; size: NA; CDR3: CSVERPGSTEAFF; DNA: TGCAGCGTTGAAAGGCCGGGGAGTACTGAAGCTTTCTTT
V: TRBV20-1; J: TRBJ2-7; length: 14; D: TRBD1; size: few; CDR3: CSARRGTGAYEQYF; DNA: TGCAGTGCTAGGAGGGGGACAGGGGCATACGAGCAGTACTTC
V: TRBV10-3; J: TRBJ2-1; length: 17; D: TRBD2; size: NA; CDR3: CAISEFSSGSSYNEQFF; DNA: TGTGCCATCAGTGAGTTTTCTAGCGGGAGCTCCTACAATGAGCAGTTCTTC
V: TRBV5-6; J: TRBJ2-1; length: 17; D: TRBD2; size: few; CDR3: CASSSGWASGIYNEQFF; DNA: TGTGCCAGCAGCTCGGGCTGGGCTAGCGGGATCTACAATGAGCAGTTCTTC
V: TRBV12-3/TRBV12-4; J: TRBJ2-1; length: 16; D: TRBD1; size: NA; CDR3: CASSLRAGQGNNEQFF; DNA: TGTGCCAGCAGTTTAAGGGCCGGACAGGGGAACAATGAGCAGTTCTTC
V: TRBV4-1; J: TRBJ2-7; length: 15; D: NA; size: NA; CDR3: CASSQEEVLPYEQYF; DNA: TGCGCCAGCAGCCAAGAAGAGGTACTACCCTACGAGCAGTACTTC
V: TRBV12-3/TRBV12-4; J: TRBJ2-3; length: 15; D: TRBD1; size: NA; CDR3: CASSNGQGAGDTQYF; DNA: TGTGCCAGCAGTAACGGACAGGGGGCTGGAGATACGCAGTATTTT
V: TRBV7-2; J: TRBJ2-3; length: 14; D: NA; size: NA; CDR3: CASTPRTSTDTQYF; DNA: TGTGCCAGCACCCCCCGGACAAGCACAGATACGCAGTATTTT
V: TRBV12-3/TRBV12-4; J: TRBJ1-3; length: 15; D: TRBD1; size: few; CDR3: CASSPTGAVGNTIYF; DNA: TGTGCCAGCAGCCCAACAGGGGCGGTGGGAAACACCATATATTTT
V: TRBV15; J: TRBJ1-2; length: 15; D: NA; size: NA; CDR3: CATSRDRGDSYGYTF; DNA: TGTGCCACCAGCAGAGATCGCGGGGATTCCTATGGCTACACCTTC